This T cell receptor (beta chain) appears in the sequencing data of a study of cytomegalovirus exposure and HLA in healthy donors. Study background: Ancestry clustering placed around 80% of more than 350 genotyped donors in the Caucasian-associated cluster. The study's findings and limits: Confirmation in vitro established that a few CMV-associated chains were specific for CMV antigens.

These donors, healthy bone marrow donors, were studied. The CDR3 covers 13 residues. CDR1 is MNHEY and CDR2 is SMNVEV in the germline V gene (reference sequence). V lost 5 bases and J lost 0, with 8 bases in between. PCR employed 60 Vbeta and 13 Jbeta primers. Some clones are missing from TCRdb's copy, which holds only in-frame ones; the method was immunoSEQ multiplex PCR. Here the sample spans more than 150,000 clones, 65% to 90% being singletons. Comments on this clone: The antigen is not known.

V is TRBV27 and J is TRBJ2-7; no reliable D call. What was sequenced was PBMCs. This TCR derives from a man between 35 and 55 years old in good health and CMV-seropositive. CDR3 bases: TGTGCCAGCAGTCAAGACACCTCCTACGAGCAGTACTTC. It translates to CASSQDTSYEQYF.